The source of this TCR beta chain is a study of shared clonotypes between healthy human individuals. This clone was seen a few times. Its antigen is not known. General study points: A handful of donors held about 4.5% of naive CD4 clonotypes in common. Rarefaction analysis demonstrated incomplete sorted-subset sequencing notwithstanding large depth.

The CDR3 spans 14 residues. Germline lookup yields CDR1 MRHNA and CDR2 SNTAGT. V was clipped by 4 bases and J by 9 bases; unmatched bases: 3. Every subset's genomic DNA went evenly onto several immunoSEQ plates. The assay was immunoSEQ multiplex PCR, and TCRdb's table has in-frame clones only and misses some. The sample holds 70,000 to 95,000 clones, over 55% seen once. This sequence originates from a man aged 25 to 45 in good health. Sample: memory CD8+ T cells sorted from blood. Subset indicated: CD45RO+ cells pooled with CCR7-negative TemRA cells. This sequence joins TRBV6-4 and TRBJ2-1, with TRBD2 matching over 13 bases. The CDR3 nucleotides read TGTGCCAGCAGTGCCGGGACTAGCGGGGCTGAGCAGTTCTTC. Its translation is CASSAGTSGAEQFF.